The entry below describes one TCR beta chain. Its antigen remains unknown. TCRdb fed the 5' RACE reads into MiXCR, producing one record per CDR3 protein. The profile shows fewer than 250,000 distinct CDR3 sequences, around 26% of them singletons. Between the trimmed V and J ends, which lost 5 bases and 5 bases, there was a span of 15 bases. The CDR3 is 14 residues long. This specimen comes from a study of T-cell memory formation after mild COVID-19. The study's findings and limits: Clones that contracted clustered mainly in CM and EM if CD4+ and in EMRA if CD8+. Day 15 to 85 contracting clones showed balanced CD4/CD8; later expanders leaned CD4+.

The chain carries TRBV12-3 or TRBV12-4 and TRBJ2-5; possibly TRBD1 for D (6 bases). This TCR was recovered from an adult woman who had mild COVID-19 (a few samples of this study predate the infection). Cell type and time point are not known. Specimen: PBMCs or a T cell subset sorted from them (not recorded which). Here the CDR3 reads CASSTTRDTETQYF. Written as DNA, the CDR3 is TGTGCCAGCAGTACGACCCGGGACACTGAGACCCAGTACTTC.